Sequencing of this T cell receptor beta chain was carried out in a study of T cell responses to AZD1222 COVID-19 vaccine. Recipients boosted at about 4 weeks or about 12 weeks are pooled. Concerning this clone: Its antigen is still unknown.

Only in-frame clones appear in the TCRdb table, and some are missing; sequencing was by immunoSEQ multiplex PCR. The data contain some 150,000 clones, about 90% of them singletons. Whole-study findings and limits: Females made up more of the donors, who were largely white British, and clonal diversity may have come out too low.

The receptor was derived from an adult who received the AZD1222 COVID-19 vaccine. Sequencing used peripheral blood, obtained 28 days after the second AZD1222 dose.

This CDR3 is CASSSPTPGYAYEQYF. The CDR3 bases are TGTGCCAGCAGTTCCCCAACCCCAGGCTACGCCTACGAGCAGTACTTC. The V call is TRBV28, the J call TRBJ2-7; D is unresolved. Germline V lookup: CDR1 MDHEN, CDR2 SYDVKM. The length of the CDR3 is 16 residues. Trimming removed 4 bases from V and 2 bases from J, with 18 bases in between.